This TCR beta chain was sequenced during a study of T cell clones after liver transplantation. Study summary: A pre-transplant mixed lymphocyte reaction with TCRbeta sequencing defined graft-donor-reactive clones followed in post-transplant blood.

The table came from immunoSEQ multiplex PCR; TCRdb's copy has only in-frame clones and leaves some out. The data show tens of thousands of clones, with about 88% seen just once and around 8.5% held by the top ten. The CDR3 has 13 residues. V shed 6 bases and J shed 1 base, with 9 bases lying between them. Per germline, CDR1 KGHSH and CDR2 LQKENI. This receptor was obtained from a human donor who received a liver transplant. The material was CD4+ T cells from blood, obtained before liver transplant. The chain carries TRBV18 and TRBJ2-5; D possibly matches TRBD1 or TRBD2 (5 bases each). The CDR3, as DNA: TGTGCCAGCTCCGGGACGGCCCAAGAGACCCAGTACTTC. Encoded protein: CASSGTAQETQYF.